A selection of T cell receptor beta chains follows, all from one sample in a study of T-cell reconstitution after alpha-beta-depleted transplantation in children. TCRdb re-called the PCR reads with MiXCR, one entry per CDR3 protein. The repertoire consists of around 78,000 distinct CDR3 sequences, with roughly an eighth occurring once and the leading ten covering 25% to 30%. Sequenced material: PBMCs, mostly from graft donor cells, taken 180 days after TCRalphabeta/CD19-depleted stem cell transplant. These TCRs come from a male patient under 10 years old who had a stem cell transplant for acute lymphoblastic leukemia, so the T cells may come from the graft donor. The CDR3 runs from the conserved cysteine through the conserved F or W. D genes are given only for firm matches. Where a row states a size, it is once, few, many or the class of an expanded clone; other rows omit it.

TRBV4-3	TRBJ2-5	TRBD1	-	CASSQAGQGWETQYF	TGCGCCAGCAGCCAAGCAGGACAGGGGTGGGAGACCCAGTACTTC
TRBV28	TRBJ2-1	TRBD2	few	CASSPRQGWGLAAHNEQFF	TGTGCCAGCAGTCCCAGACAGGGATGGGGACTAGCGGCTCACAATGAGCAGTTCTTC
TRBV7-3	TRBJ2-1	-	-	CASSPLLSSGSYNEQFF	TGTGCCAGCAGCCCCCTCCTTAGTAGCGGTTCCTACAATGAGCAGTTCTTC
TRBV27	TRBJ2-3	-	few	CASSLRYSPDTQYF	TGTGCCAGCAGCCTTCGATATTCTCCAGATACGCAGTATTTT
TRBV28	TRBJ2-7	-	-	CASSLGIYEQYF	TGTGCCAGCAGTTTGGGGATCTACGAGCAGTACTTC
TRBV20-1	TRBJ2-5	-	-	CSAREEETQYF	TGCAGTGCTAGAGAGGAAGAGACCCAGTACTTC
TRBV20-1	TRBJ2-7	-	-	CSARTARVYYEQYF	TGCAGTGCTCGGACCGCCAGGGTTTACTACGAGCAGTACTTC
TRBV3-1	TRBJ2-1	TRBD2	-	CASSLGGRAIVEQFF	TGTGCCAGCAGTTTGGGGGGGAGGGCCATTGTTGAGCAGTTCTTC
TRBV6-5	TRBJ2-1	-	many	CASSYLGVLGGNEQFF	TGTGCCAGCAGTTATCTAGGGGTACTCGGTGGGAATGAGCAGTTCTTC
TRBV20-1	TRBJ2-5	-	-	CSATGVQETQYF	TGCAGCGCTACGGGGGTCCAAGAGACCCAGTACTTC
TRBV29-1	TRBJ1-2	-	many	CSVEQGFGGYTF	TGCAGCGTAGAACAGGGATTCGGCGGCTACACCTTC
TRBV5-5	TRBJ2-1	TRBD2	-	CASSGIGTSGAKINEQFF	TGTGCCAGCAGCGGAATCGGGACTAGCGGGGCGAAGATCAATGAGCAGTTCTTC
TRBV20-1	TRBJ2-1	TRBD2	-	CSARDRTSGGSSYNEQFF	TGCAGTGCTAGAGATCGGACTAGCGGGGGTAGCTCCTACAATGAGCAGTTCTTC
TRBV5-1	TRBJ2-4	-	-	CASSLERKNIQYF	TGCGCCAGCAGCTTGGAACGCAAAAACATTCAGTACTTC
TRBV10-2	TRBJ2-7	-	few	CASKRSPSYEQYF	TGCGCCAGCAAAAGGAGTCCTAGCTACGAGCAGTACTTC
TRBV7-2	TRBJ2-5	TRBD2	few	CASSSQRGGRETQYF	TGTGCCAGCAGCTCCCAGCGGGGGGGCAGGGAGACCCAGTACTTC
TRBV24-1	TRBJ2-3	-	many	CATSDLGWDGTQYF	TGTGCCACCAGTGATTTGGGCTGGGACGGTACGCAGTATTTT
TRBV6-2/TRBV6-3	TRBJ2-1	-	few	CASSPLSEQFF	TGTGCCAGCAGTCCTTTAAGTGAGCAGTTCTTC
TRBV4-1	TRBJ2-5	TRBD2	-	CASSQGLAEETQYF	TGCGCCAGCAGCCAAGGACTAGCGGAAGAGACCCAGTACTTC
TRBV30	TRBJ2-3	-	-	CAWSNGRGLSTDTQYF	TGTGCCTGGAGTAATGGGAGGGGGCTTAGCACAGATACGCAGTATTTT
TRBV12-3/TRBV12-4	TRBJ2-1	-	few	CASSKTGYREQFF	TGTGCCAGCAGCAAAACAGGTTATCGGGAGCAGTTCTTC
TRBV11-1	TRBJ2-1	-	-	CASSLGELAQREGNEQFF	TGTGCCAGCAGCTTAGGTGAGCTAGCGCAACGAGAGGGGAATGAGCAGTTCTTC
TRBV4-1	TRBJ2-3	-	few	CASSEEGPYTQYF	TGCGCCAGCAGCGAAGAGGGCCCTTATACGCAGTATTTT
TRBV27	TRBJ2-2	TRBD1	-	CASSLGQGAVGELFF	TGTGCCAGCAGTCTAGGACAGGGGGCTGTTGGGGAGCTGTTTTTT
TRBV6-1	TRBJ2-7	TRBD1	few	CASGDRNFYEQYF	TGTGCCAGCGGGGACAGGAACTTTTACGAGCAGTACTTC
TRBV12-3/TRBV12-4	TRBJ2-5	TRBD1	many	CASSLTGGKETQYF	TGTGCCAGCAGTTTAACAGGGGGCAAAGAGACCCAGTACTTC
TRBV6-5	TRBJ2-7	-	few	CASSLYEQYF	TGTGCCAGCAGCTTATACGAGCAGTACTTC
TRBV12-3/TRBV12-4	TRBJ1-2	-	few	CASSRAAGYTF	TGTGCCAGCAGCCGGGCAGCAGGCTACACCTTC
TRBV6-1	TRBJ1-2	-	-	CASATGRYGYTF	TGTGCCAGCGCTACAGGGAGATATGGCTACACCTTC
TRBV4-3	TRBJ2-3	TRBD2	many	CASSQLAGVSADTQYF	TGCGCCAGCAGCCAATTGGCGGGGGTCTCCGCAGATACGCAGTATTTT
TRBV27	TRBJ2-1	-	few	CASSLSKDRYNEQFF	TGTGCCAGCAGTTTATCGAAAGATCGCTACAATGAGCAGTTCTTC
TRBV10-3	TRBJ2-1	-	-	CAIRQGPGPGNEQFF	TGTGCCATCAGACAGGGTCCCGGGCCCGGCAATGAGCAGTTCTTC
TRBV30	TRBJ1-5	TRBD1	-	CAWRGQGNQPQHF	TGTGCCTGGAGGGGACAGGGCAATCAGCCCCAGCATTTT
TRBV10-1	TRBJ2-3	-	few	CASSGGALLPDTQYF	TGCGCCAGCAGTGGAGGGGCCTTACTTCCAGATACGCAGTATTTT
TRBV20-1	TRBJ2-7	TRBD1	few	CSARDRDRAHEQYF	TGCAGTGCTAGAGACCGGGACAGGGCGCACGAGCAGTACTTC
TRBV3-1	TRBJ1-6	-	few	CASSQGTANSPLHF	TGTGCCAGCAGCCAAGGGACGGCTAATTCACCCCTCCACTTT
TRBV5-8	TRBJ2-2	TRBD1	-	CASSLGQGTGGELFF	TGTGCCAGCAGCCTCGGACAGGGTACGGGCGGGGAGCTGTTTTTT
TRBV20-1	TRBJ2-3	TRBD2	few	CSAPLAGGKFVDTQYF	TGCAGTGCTCCCCTAGCGGGGGGTAAATTCGTAGATACGCAGTATTTT
TRBV20-1	TRBJ2-5	-	-	CSARRPDQYF	TGCAGTGCTCGTCGTCCCGACCAGTACTTC